These T cell receptor beta chains were read from a single sample in a study of technical replicates of blood from four donors. The data were produced by immunoSEQ multiplex PCR, yet TCRdb's version contains in-frame clones alone and is incomplete. The sample has about 81,000 clones, about 96% seen once. Sample: T cells isolated from PBMCs. The source of these receptors is a human donor in good health. The CDR3 runs from the conserved cysteine through the conserved F or W. The D gene is left open where the match is weak. For some rows the clone size is stated as once, few or many, or as a class when expanded; others skip it.

d_call: -; clone_size: -; j_call: TRBJ1-2; v_call: TRBV5-1; cdr3_nt: TGCGCCAGCAGCCGTACAGGGAGTGACTATGGCTACACCTTC; cdr3_aa: CASSRTGSDYGYTF
d_call: TRBD1; clone_size: -; j_call: TRBJ2-1; v_call: TRBV4-1; cdr3_nt: TGCGCCAGCAGCCAAGATCTCGACAGGGTAAGGTTCTTC; cdr3_aa: CASSQDLDRVRFF
d_call: -; clone_size: -; j_call: TRBJ2-3; v_call: TRBV28; cdr3_nt: TGTGCCAGCAGTTTAAGCGCGCCCACAGATACGCAGTATTTT; cdr3_aa: CASSLSAPTDTQYF
d_call: -; clone_size: -; j_call: TRBJ1-2; v_call: TRBV4-1; cdr3_nt: TGCGCCAGCAGCCAAGGCGCTAACTATGGCTACACCTTC; cdr3_aa: CASSQGANYGYTF
d_call: TRBD1; clone_size: -; j_call: TRBJ1-1; v_call: TRBV6-5; cdr3_nt: TGTGCCAGCAACACAGGGGGTAGGGCTTTCTTT; cdr3_aa: CASNTGGRAFF
d_call: -; clone_size: once; j_call: TRBJ1-6; v_call: TRBV7-5; cdr3_nt: TGTGTCAGAAGATCTGGACAGGGAGAATCACCCCTCCACTTT; cdr3_aa: CVRRSGQGESPLHF
d_call: -; clone_size: -; j_call: TRBJ1-1; v_call: TRBV5-4; cdr3_nt: TGTGCCAGCAGCTCCCTAGCACAGGGTACCGAAGCTTTCTTT; cdr3_aa: CASSSLAQGTEAFF
d_call: TRBD2; clone_size: -; j_call: TRBJ2-3; v_call: TRBV7-6; cdr3_nt: TGTGCCAGCAGCCCCCGGCCGGGGGGGCAAAACACAGATACGCAGTATTTT; cdr3_aa: CASSPRPGGQNTDTQYF
d_call: TRBD1; clone_size: once; j_call: TRBJ1-1; v_call: TRBV7-9; cdr3_nt: TGTGCCAGCAGCTTCGGACAGGGGCAGTTAGCTTTCTTT; cdr3_aa: CASSFGQGQLAFF
d_call: -; clone_size: once; j_call: TRBJ1-5; v_call: TRBV7-9; cdr3_nt: TGTGCCAGCAGCTATGGGGGCGTTCCCCAGCATTTT; cdr3_aa: CASSYGGVPQHF
d_call: -; clone_size: -; j_call: TRBJ2-1; v_call: TRBV6-1; cdr3_nt: TGTGCCAGCAGCGAACAGTGGCAAGTATACAATGAGCAGTTCTTC; cdr3_aa: CASSEQWQVYNEQFF
d_call: TRBD2; clone_size: -; j_call: TRBJ2-7; v_call: TRBV7-3; cdr3_nt: TGTGCCAGCAGCTTACGCGGGGGAAACTCCTACGAGCAGTACTTC; cdr3_aa: CASSLRGGNSYEQYF
d_call: -; clone_size: -; j_call: TRBJ1-1; v_call: TRBV29-1; cdr3_nt: TGCAGCGTGTTACAAATCACAAACACTGAAGCTTTCTTT; cdr3_aa: CSVLQITNTEAFF
d_call: TRBD1; clone_size: -; j_call: TRBJ1-5; v_call: TRBV30; cdr3_nt: TGTGCCTGGGGGACAGGCGGAGGGCCCCAGCATTTT; cdr3_aa: CAWGTGGGPQHF
d_call: -; clone_size: once; j_call: TRBJ2-7; v_call: TRBV5-6; cdr3_nt: TGTGCCAGCAGCTTGTCCCTCGACAGGGCCGGGGGCTCCGAGCAGTACTTC; cdr3_aa: CASSLSLDRAGGSEQYF
d_call: -; clone_size: -; j_call: TRBJ2-7; v_call: TRBV15; cdr3_nt: TGTGCCACCAGCAGGACAGACCTTTACTCCTACGAGCAGTACTTC; cdr3_aa: CATSRTDLYSYEQYF
d_call: -; clone_size: -; j_call: TRBJ2-2; v_call: TRBV27; cdr3_nt: TGTGCCAGCAGTCTACAGGGTAACACCGGGGAGCTGTTTTTT; cdr3_aa: CASSLQGNTGELFF
d_call: TRBD1; clone_size: -; j_call: TRBJ2-6; v_call: TRBV29-1; cdr3_nt: TGCAGCGTTGAAGTGGGGGACAGGGGTCACTCTGGGGCCAACGTCCTGACTTTC; cdr3_aa: CSVEVGDRGHSGANVLTF
d_call: TRBD2; clone_size: -; j_call: TRBJ2-3; v_call: TRBV6-1; cdr3_nt: TGTGCCAGCAGTAAGGGACTAGCCACGACAGATACGCAGTATTTT; cdr3_aa: CASSKGLATTDTQYF
d_call: TRBD1; clone_size: -; j_call: TRBJ1-2; v_call: TRBV6-5; cdr3_nt: TGTGCCAGCAGTGACTCGACAGGGATAAGGGGCTACACCTTC; cdr3_aa: CASSDSTGIRGYTF
d_call: -; clone_size: -; j_call: TRBJ2-3; v_call: TRBV4-2; cdr3_nt: TGTGCCAGCAGCCAAGAGAGGGCTAGATCCCCGTTCACAGATACGCAGTATTTT; cdr3_aa: CASSQERARSPFTDTQYF
d_call: -; clone_size: -; j_call: TRBJ2-7; v_call: TRBV6-1; cdr3_nt: TGTGCCAGCAGTGAGGACACCTTCGGCGAGCAGTACTTC; cdr3_aa: CASSEDTFGEQYF
d_call: -; clone_size: -; j_call: TRBJ2-3; v_call: TRBV5-6; cdr3_nt: TGTGCCAGCAGCTTCTTTGGGAGTTCAGATACGCAGTATTTT; cdr3_aa: CASSFFGSSDTQYF
d_call: -; clone_size: -; j_call: TRBJ1-1; v_call: TRBV30; cdr3_nt: TGTGCCTGGAGTGTACGGGGGGTCAACACTGAAGCTTTCTTT; cdr3_aa: CAWSVRGVNTEAFF
d_call: -; clone_size: -; j_call: TRBJ2-7; v_call: TRBV6-1; cdr3_nt: TGTGCCAGCCCACGCGGTTCCTACGAGCAGTACTTC; cdr3_aa: CASPRGSYEQYF
d_call: -; clone_size: -; j_call: TRBJ2-7; v_call: TRBV2; cdr3_nt: TGTGCCAGCGGGGGGGCAGAGGTCGTCTACGAGCAGTACTTC; cdr3_aa: CASGGAEVVYEQYF
d_call: -; clone_size: -; j_call: TRBJ2-5; v_call: TRBV9; cdr3_nt: TGTGCCAGCAGCAAACTACTGGGAGAGACCCAGTACTTC; cdr3_aa: CASSKLLGETQYF
d_call: TRBD2; clone_size: -; j_call: TRBJ2-5; v_call: TRBV5-1; cdr3_nt: TGCGCCAGCAGCTTGGCACTAGCGGGGCAAGAGACCCAGTACTTC; cdr3_aa: CASSLALAGQETQYF
d_call: TRBD1; clone_size: -; j_call: TRBJ1-6; v_call: TRBV5-6; cdr3_nt: TGTGCCAGCAGCCGGGACAGGAATTCACCCCTCCACTTT; cdr3_aa: CASSRDRNSPLHF
d_call: -; clone_size: once; j_call: TRBJ2-2; v_call: TRBV29-1; cdr3_nt: TGCAGCGCGGGACACCGGGACACCGGAGGCACCGGGGAGCTGTTTTTT; cdr3_aa: CSAGHRDTGGTGELFF
d_call: -; clone_size: -; j_call: TRBJ1-2; v_call: TRBV10-3; cdr3_nt: TGTGCCATCAGTGATGGCTTGCGGGGCTACACCTTC; cdr3_aa: CAISDGLRGYTF
d_call: -; clone_size: -; j_call: TRBJ2-3; v_call: TRBV25-1; cdr3_nt: TGTGCCAGCAGTGGTGGCAGAAGCACAGATACGCAGTATTTT; cdr3_aa: CASSGGRSTDTQYF
d_call: TRBD2; clone_size: -; j_call: TRBJ2-7; v_call: TRBV30; cdr3_nt: TGTGCCTGGAGTGTACTGCGGGGGACCTACGAGCAGTACTTC; cdr3_aa: CAWSVLRGTYEQYF